Below, 5 T cell receptor beta chains from the same sample are listed, as sequenced in a study of shared clonotypes between healthy human individuals. CD45RO-negative cells were positively selected for CCR7, leaving out terminally differentiated effector memory CD45RA+ cells. Sequencing used immunoSEQ multiplex PCR; TCRdb keeps in-frame clones, though not all of them. Among around 1,900,000 clones listed, approximately 92% were seen once. The source material was naive CD8+ T cells from PBMCs. The receptors were sampled from a man between 18 and 35 years old in good health. Some clones in this sample may be carry-over from other donors' samples.

V is TRBV19 and J is TRBJ2-6; D ambiguous. The V end lost 7 bases, the J end lost 0 bases, and 10 bases lay between the germline ends. The germline gives CDR1 LNHDA, CDR2 SQIVND (reference sequence). There are 15 residues in the CDR3. The CDR3 nucleotides read TGTGCCAGTAACAGAGCACTCTCTGGGGCCAACGTCCTGACTTTC. Amino acid sequence: CASNRALSGANVLTF.

V usage is TRBV7-6 and J usage is TRBJ2-1, with 9 bases identical to TRBD2. Germline trimming cut 4 bases from V and 4 bases from J; bases unmatched to any gene: 11. The germline CDR1 and CDR2 sequences are SGHVS and FNYEAQ. This CDR3 region has 17 residues. CDR3 region: CASSSRRLREGYNEQFF. CDR3 sequence (DNA): TGTGCCAGCAGCTCACGTCGGTTGCGGGAGGGGTACAATGAGCAGTTCTTC.

This sequence joins TRBV9 and TRBJ2-7, with TRBD2 as a possible D gene (5 bases). The ends were cut back, 2 bases at V and 6 bases at J, with 12 bases in the middle. The CDR3 sequence is 13 residues long. CDR1 and CDR2 from the germline V gene are SGDLS and YYNGEE. The CDR3 spells CASSVSLAGEQYF. CDR3 sequence (DNA): TGTGCCAGCAGCGTTAGCCTCGCGGGCGAGCAGTACTTC.

The chain links TRBV7-8 to TRBJ1-1, with TRBD1 as a possible D gene (5 bases). The germline V gene encodes CDR1 SGHVS and CDR2 FQNEAQ. This CDR3 contains 15 residues. V gave up 6 bases and J gave up 1 base, with 15 bases separating them. CDR3 coding DNA: TGTGCCAGCAGGGCTTGGAACAGGTCGAACACTGAAGCTTTCTTT. This translates into CASRAWNRSNTEAFF.

The chain links TRBV19 to TRBJ2-5, with D tentatively TRBD1 or TRBD2 (5 bases each). The CDR3 totals 14 residues. Germline lookup yields CDR1 LNHDA and CDR2 SQIVND (reference sequence). Deletions cut 5 bases from V and 3 bases from J, with 13 bases between. In DNA form, the CDR3 reads TGTGCCAGTAGTCCCCGGGACGGTAAAGAGACCCAGTACTTC. Its translation: CASSPRDGKETQYF. Together with reference TRBV19 and TRBJ2-5, the CDR3 gives the full variable domain: DGGITQSPKYLFRKEGQNVTLSCEQNLNHDAMYWYRQDPGQGLRLIYYSQIVNDFQKGDIAEGYSVSREKKESFPLTVTSAQKNPTAFYLCASSPRDGKETQYFGPGTRLLVL.